This T cell receptor (beta chain) appears in the sequencing data of a study of T cell repertoires in cytomegalovirus infection. Looking at the study overall: Public TCR beta signatures marked donors with CMV infection and the matching HLA.

General study points: HLA-C-restricted, CMV-specific TCR beta clonotypes were dominant ex vivo. Summed frequency of shared TCR beta families picked out CMV carriers who also had the relevant HLA.

From germline, CDR1 is SGHTA and CDR2 FQGNSA. Trimming stripped 3 bases from V and 5 bases from J, with 7 bases between. The CDR3 sequence is 12 residues long. Ten or more counts support this clonotype. Its target is unknown. MiXCR was run by TCRdb on the reads, yielding one entry per CDR3 protein. The repertoire holds about 360,000 distinct CDR3 sequences, with about a sixth as singletons. This sequence was found in a human donor in good health (CMV status not recorded). Some clones in this sample may be carry-over from other donors' samples. The sequencing sample was made of PBMCs. This chain connects TRBV7-2 to TRBJ1-2; weak D call: TRBD1 (5 bases). The CDR3 coding sequence is TGTGCCAGCAGCTTGACAGTTTATGGCTACACCTTC. This gives the protein CASSLTVYGYTF.